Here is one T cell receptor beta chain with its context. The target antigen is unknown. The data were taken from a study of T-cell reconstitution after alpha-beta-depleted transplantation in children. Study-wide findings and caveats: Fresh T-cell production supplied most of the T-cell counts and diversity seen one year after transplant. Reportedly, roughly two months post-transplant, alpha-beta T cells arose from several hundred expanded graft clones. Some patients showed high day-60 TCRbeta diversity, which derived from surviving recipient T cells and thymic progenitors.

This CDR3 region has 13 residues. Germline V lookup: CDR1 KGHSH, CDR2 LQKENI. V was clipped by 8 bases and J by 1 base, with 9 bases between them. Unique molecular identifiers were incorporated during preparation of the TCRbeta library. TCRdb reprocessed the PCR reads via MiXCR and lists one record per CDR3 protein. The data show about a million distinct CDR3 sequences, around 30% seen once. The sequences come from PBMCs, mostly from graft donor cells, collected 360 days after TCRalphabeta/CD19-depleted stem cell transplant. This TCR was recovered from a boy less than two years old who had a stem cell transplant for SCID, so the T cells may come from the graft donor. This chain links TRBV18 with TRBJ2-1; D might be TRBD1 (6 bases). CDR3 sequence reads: CASRQASYNEQFF. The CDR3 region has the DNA TGTGCCAGCAGACAGGCTTCCTACAATGAGCAGTTCTTC. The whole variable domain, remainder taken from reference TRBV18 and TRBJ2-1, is NAGVMQNPRHLVRRRGQEARLRCSPMKGHSHVYWYRQLPEEGLKFMVYLQKENIIDESGMPKERFSAEFPKEGPSILRIQQVVRGDSAAYFCASRQASYNEQFFGPGTRLTVL.